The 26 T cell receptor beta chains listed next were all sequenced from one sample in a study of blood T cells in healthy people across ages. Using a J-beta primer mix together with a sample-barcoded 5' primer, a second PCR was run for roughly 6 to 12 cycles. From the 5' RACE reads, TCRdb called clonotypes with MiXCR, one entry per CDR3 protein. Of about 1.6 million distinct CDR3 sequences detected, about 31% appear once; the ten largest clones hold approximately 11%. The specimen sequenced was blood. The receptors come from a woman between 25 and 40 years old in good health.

The CDR3 sequence: CASSLNTGAKNIQYF. CDR3 bases: TGTGCCAGCAGCTTAAATACCGGAGCCAAAAACATTCAGTACTTC. The chain employs TRBV11-3 and TRBJ2-4, with no clear D. Germline CDR1 is SGHNT and CDR2 is YENEEA. Trimming took 2 bases from V and 0 from J, leaving 8 bases between them. CDR3 length: 15 amino acids.

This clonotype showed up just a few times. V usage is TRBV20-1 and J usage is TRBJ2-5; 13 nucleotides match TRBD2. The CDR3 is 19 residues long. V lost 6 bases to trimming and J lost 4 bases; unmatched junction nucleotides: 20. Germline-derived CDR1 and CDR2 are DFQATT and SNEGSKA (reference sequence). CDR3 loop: CSAHARRALAGGPGETQYF. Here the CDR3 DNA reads TGCAGTGCCCACGCCAGAAGGGCACTAGCGGGAGGGCCGGGAGAGACCCAGTACTTC.

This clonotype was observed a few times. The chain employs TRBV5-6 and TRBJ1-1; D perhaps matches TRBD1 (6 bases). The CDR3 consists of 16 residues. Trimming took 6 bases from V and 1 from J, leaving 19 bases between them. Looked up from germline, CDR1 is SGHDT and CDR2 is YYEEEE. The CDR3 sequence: CASKMGVLGANTEAFF. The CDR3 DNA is TGTGCCAGCAAAATGGGCGTTCTGGGGGCGAACACTGAAGCTTTCTTT.

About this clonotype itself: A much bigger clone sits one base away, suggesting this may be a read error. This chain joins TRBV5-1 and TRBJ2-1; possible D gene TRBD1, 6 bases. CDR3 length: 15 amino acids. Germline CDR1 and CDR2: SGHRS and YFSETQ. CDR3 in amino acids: CASSPQTGSYDEQFF. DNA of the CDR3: TGCGCCAGCAGCCCCCAGACAGGCTCCTACGATGAGCAGTTCTTC.

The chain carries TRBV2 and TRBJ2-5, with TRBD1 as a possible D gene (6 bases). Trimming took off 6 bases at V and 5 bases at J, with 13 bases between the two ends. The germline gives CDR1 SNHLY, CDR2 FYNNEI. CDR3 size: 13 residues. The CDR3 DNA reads TGTGCCAGCAGGGCCTCAGGGGCCGAGACCCAGTACTTC. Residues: CASRASGAETQYF.

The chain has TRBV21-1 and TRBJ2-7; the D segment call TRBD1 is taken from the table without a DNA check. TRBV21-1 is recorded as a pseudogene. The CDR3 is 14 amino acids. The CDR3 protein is CASSKEGSPYEQYF. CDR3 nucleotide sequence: TGTGCCAGCAGCAAAGAGGGGTCTCCCTACGAGCAGTACTTC.

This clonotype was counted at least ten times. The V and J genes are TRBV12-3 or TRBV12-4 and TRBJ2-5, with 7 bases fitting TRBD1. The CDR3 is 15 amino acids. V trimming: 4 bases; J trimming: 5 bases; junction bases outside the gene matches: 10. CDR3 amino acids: CASSYRGLDGETQYF. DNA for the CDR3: TGTGCCAGCAGTTATAGGGGGCTTGACGGGGAGACCCAGTACTTC.

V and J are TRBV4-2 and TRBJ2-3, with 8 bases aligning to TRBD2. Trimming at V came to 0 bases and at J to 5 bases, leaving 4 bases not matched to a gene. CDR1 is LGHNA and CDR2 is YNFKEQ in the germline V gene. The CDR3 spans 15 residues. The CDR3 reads CASSQDSGGEDTQYF. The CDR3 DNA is TGTGCCAGCAGCCAAGATTCCGGGGGGGAAGATACGCAGTATTTT.

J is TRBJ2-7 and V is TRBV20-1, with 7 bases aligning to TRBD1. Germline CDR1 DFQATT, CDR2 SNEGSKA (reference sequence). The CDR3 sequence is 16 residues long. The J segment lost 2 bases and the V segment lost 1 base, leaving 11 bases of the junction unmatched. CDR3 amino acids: CSARGHTGERPYEQYF. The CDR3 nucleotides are TGCAGTGCTAGAGGCCACACAGGGGAACGCCCCTACGAGCAGTACTTC.

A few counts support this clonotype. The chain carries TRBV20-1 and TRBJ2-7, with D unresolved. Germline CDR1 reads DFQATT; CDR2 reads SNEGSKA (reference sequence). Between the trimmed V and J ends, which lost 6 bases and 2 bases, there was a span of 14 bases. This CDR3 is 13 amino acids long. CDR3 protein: CSAPAGWTYEQYF. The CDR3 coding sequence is TGCAGTGCCCCAGCCGGGTGGACCTACGAGCAGTACTTC.

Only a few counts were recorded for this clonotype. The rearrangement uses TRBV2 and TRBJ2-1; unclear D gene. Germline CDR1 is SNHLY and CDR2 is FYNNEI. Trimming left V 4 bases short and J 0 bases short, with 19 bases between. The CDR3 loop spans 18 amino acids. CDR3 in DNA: TGTGCCAGCAGTGTATATACTCTAAGCGCGAGCTCCTACAATGAGCAGTTCTTC. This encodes CASSVYTLSASSYNEQFF.

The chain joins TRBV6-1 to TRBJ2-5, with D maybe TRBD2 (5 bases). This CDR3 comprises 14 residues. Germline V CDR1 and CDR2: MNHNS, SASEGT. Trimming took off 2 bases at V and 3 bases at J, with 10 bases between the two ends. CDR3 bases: TGTGCCAGCAGTGAATATGACGGGGAAGAGACCCAGTACTTC. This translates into CASSEYDGEETQYF.

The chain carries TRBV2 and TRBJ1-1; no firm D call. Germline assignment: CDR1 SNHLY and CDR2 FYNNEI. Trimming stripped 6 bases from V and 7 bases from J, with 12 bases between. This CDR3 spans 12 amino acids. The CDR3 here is CASRSGRNEAFF. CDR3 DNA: TGTGCCAGCAGATCAGGACGGAATGAAGCTTTCTTT.

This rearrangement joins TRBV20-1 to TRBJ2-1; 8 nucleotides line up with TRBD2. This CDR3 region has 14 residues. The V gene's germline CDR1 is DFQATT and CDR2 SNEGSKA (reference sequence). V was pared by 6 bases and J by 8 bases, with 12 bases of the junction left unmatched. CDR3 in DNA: TGCAGTGCCTCGGGGCTGACGGGGGGGGATGAGCAGTTCTTC. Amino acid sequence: CSASGLTGGDEQFF.

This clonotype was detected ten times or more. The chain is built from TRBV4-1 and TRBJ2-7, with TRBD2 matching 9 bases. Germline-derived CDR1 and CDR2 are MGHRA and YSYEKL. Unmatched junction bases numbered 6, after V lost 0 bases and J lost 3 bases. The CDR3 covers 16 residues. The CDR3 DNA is TGCGCCAGCAGCCAAGATGGGACTAGCAGATTCTACGAGCAGTACTTC. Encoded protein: CASSQDGTSRFYEQYF.

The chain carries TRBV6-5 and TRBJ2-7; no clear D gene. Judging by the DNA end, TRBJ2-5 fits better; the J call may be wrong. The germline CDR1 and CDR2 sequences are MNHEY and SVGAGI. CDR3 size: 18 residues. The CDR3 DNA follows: TGTGCCAGCAGTTTCTCCCCCTTCGCAGGCGCCTCCCAAGAGACCCAGTACTTC. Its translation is CASSFSPFAGASQETQYF.

The CDR3 reads CASSYVGQNTEAFF. CDR3 nucleotide sequence: TGTGCCAGCAGTTACGTGGGGCAGAACACTGAAGCTTTCTTT. V gene TRBV6-2 or TRBV6-3 combines with J gene TRBJ1-1, with a tentative D call TRBD1 (5 bases). Germline CDR1 and CDR2: MNHEY and SVGEGT. With 2 bases removed from V and 1 base from J, the gap between germline ends came to 8 bases. This CDR3 region has 14 residues.

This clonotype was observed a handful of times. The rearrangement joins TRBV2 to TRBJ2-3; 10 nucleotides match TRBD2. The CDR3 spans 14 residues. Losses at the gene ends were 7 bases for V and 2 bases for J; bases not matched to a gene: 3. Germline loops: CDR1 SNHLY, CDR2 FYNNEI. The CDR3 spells CASNSGGFTDTQYF. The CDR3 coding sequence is TGTGCCAGCAATAGCGGGGGGTTCACAGATACGCAGTATTTT.

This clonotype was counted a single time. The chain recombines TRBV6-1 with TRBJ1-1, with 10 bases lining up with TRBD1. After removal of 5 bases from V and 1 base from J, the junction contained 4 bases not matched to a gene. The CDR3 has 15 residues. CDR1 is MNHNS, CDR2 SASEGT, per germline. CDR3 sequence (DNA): TGTGCCAGCAGTCAAGGACAGGGGGGGAACACTGAAGCTTTCTTT. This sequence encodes CASSQGQGGNTEAFF.

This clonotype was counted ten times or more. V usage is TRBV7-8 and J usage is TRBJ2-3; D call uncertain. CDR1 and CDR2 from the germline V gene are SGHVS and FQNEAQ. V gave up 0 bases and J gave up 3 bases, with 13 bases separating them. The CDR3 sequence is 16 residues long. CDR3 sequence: CASSLAAWTPTDTQYF. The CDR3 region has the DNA TGTGCCAGCAGCTTAGCGGCTTGGACGCCTACAGATACGCAGTATTTT.

DNA of the CDR3: TGCAGTGCTAGACCCGGGGCGTTTGCGGGGGGTCGGGAAGATACGCAGTATTTT. Translated, it gives CSARPGAFAGGREDTQYF. The chain is built from TRBV20-1 and TRBJ2-3, with TRBD2 identical over 8 bases. The CDR3 is 18 residues long. Germline V gene sequence: CDR1 DFQATT, CDR2 SNEGSKA (reference sequence). Trimming took 2 bases from V and 5 from J; bases not matched to a gene: 18.

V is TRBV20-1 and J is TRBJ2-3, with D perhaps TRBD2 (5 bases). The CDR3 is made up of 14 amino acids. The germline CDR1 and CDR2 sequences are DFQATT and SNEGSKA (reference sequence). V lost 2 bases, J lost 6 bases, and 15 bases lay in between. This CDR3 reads CSARLVSSRDTQYF. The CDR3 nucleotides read TGCAGTGCTAGATTGGTATCTAGCAGGGATACGCAGTATTTT.

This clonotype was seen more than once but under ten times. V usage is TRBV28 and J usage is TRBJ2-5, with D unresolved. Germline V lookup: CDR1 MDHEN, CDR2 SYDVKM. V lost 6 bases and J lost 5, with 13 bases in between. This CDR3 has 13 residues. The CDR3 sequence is CASRPDNWETQYF. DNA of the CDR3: TGTGCCAGCAGACCCGACAATTGGGAGACCCAGTACTTC.

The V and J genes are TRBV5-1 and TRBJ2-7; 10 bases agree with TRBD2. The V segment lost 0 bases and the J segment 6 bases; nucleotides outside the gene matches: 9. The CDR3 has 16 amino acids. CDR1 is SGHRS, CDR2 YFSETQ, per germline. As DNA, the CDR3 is TGCGCCAGCAGCTTGGGGCCTAGCGGGGGCGGCTTCGAGCAGTACTTC. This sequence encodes CASSLGPSGGGFEQYF.

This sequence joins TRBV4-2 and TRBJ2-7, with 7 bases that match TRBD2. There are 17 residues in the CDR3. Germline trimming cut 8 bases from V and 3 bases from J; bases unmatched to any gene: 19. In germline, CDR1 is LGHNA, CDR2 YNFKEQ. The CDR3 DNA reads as TGTGCCAGCCAAGCTGATACTACGGGGGGACTTTTCTACGAGCAGTACTTC. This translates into CASQADTTGGLFYEQYF.

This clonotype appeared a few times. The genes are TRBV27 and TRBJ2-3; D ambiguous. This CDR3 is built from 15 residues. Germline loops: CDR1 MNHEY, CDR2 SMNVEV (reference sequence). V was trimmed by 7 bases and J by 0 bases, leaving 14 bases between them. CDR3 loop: CASKANPLSTDTQYF. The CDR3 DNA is TGTGCCAGCAAGGCTAACCCTTTAAGCACAGATACGCAGTATTTT.